These 22 T cell receptor beta chains were sequenced from one sample in a study of human T cells and chemical hapten exposure. TCRdb ran MiXCR on the RACE reads and lists one entry per CDR3 protein. The table shows fewer than 140,000 distinct CDR3 sequences, with roughly 12% occurring only once. As for time point: pre-sensitization, week 0. Indicated treatment: therapeutic diphenylcyclopropenone sensitization with weekly scalp DPC. The sample consisted of whole blood, taken in connection with sensitization to the hapten diphenylcyclopropenone (DPC). The receptors shown here come from a woman aged 45-59 years with alopecia areata. Some clones in this sample may be carry-over from other donors' samples.

The chain joins TRBV12-3 or TRBV12-4 to TRBJ1-3; possible D gene TRBD1, 6 bases. This CDR3 comprises 15 residues. Trimming shortened V by 4 bases and J by 0 bases, and 10 bases separated the two germline ends. CDR3 sequence (DNA): TGTGCCAGCAGTTGGACAGCCAGCTCTGGAAACACCATATATTTT. Translating it yields CASSWTASSGNTIYF.

J is TRBJ2-7 and V is TRBV28, with D tentatively TRBD2 (6 bases). Per the germline V gene, CDR1 is MDHEN and CDR2 is SYDVKM. Trimming left V 4 bases short and J 2 bases short, with 18 bases between. The length of the CDR3 is 16 residues. CDR3 sequence: CASSSPLVEGTYEQYF. CDR3 sequence (DNA): TGTGCCAGCAGTTCGCCTTTAGTGGAGGGGACCTACGAGCAGTACTTC.

This clonotype appeared a few times. The rearrangement links TRBV29-1 to TRBJ1-1; D gene uncertain. CDR3 length: 10 residues. Germline CDR1 reads SQVTM; CDR2 reads ANQGSEA. This chain's CDR3 is CGGSNTEAFF. The CDR3 DNA follows: TGCGGCGGGTCGAACACTGAAGCTTTCTTT.

The genes are TRBV2 and TRBJ2-3; D is unclear. CDR3 size: 15 residues. V lost 1 base, J lost 6 bases, and 14 bases lay in between. Germline V gene data show CDR1 as SNHLY and CDR2 as FYNNEI. CDR3 nucleotide sequence: TGTGCCAGCAGTGAAGTCTCCCAAGGCTCCGATACGCAGTATTTT. Its protein is CASSEVSQGSDTQYF.

The chain is built from TRBV27 and TRBJ2-7; D perhaps matches TRBD1 (5 bases). Trimming removed 2 bases at V and 3 bases at J, with 17 bases between. The germline V gene encodes CDR1 MNHEY and CDR2 SMNVEV (reference sequence). The CDR3 contains 16 residues. The CDR3 here is CASSLKFGLGDYEQYF. CDR3 bases: TGTGCCAGCAGTTTAAAGTTTGGGTTAGGGGACTACGAGCAGTACTTC.

The chain combines TRBV9 with TRBJ2-7; D gene uncertain. The V end lost 0 bases, the J end lost 4 bases, and 8 bases lay between the germline ends. The CDR3 loop spans 13 amino acids. The germline CDR1 and CDR2 sequences are SGDLS and YYNGEE. CDR3 sequence: CASSVGPLYEQYF. CDR3 nucleotide sequence: TGTGCCAGCAGCGTAGGCCCGCTATACGAGCAGTACTTC.

The chain recombines TRBV6-2 or TRBV6-3 with TRBJ2-2; 11 bases agree with TRBD1. Germline V lookup: CDR1 MNHEY, CDR2 SVGEGT. Trimming cost V 6 bases and J 6 bases; bases outside gene matches: 9. The CDR3 is 16 amino acids. The CDR3 is CASSPPGQGVAGELFF. CDR3 DNA: TGTGCCAGCAGCCCCCCGGGACAGGGGGTCGCCGGGGAGCTGTTTTTT.

This clonotype came up many times. The genes are TRBV29-1 and TRBJ1-4; no clear D gene. V shed 4 bases and J shed 4 bases, with 7 bases lying between them. Germline V CDR1 and CDR2: SQVTM, ANQGSEA. CDR3 size: 12 residues. The CDR3 region is CSVGGVNEKLFF. CDR3 DNA sequence: TGCAGCGTTGGCGGAGTTAATGAAAAACTGTTTTTT.

Many counts were recorded for this clonotype. The chain uses TRBV12-3 or TRBV12-4 and TRBJ1-4; D is perhaps TRBD1 (5 bases). V lost 8 bases and J 8 bases, leaving 15 bases between the germline ends. The CDR3 contains 13 residues. The DNA of the CDR3 is TGTGCCAGCGGGGCCTCCTGGGGAGAAAAACTGTTTTTT. Translated, it gives CASGASWGEKLFF.

The chain combines TRBV5-5 with TRBJ1-4, with D hard to call. Per the germline V gene, CDR1 is SGHKS and CDR2 is YYEKEE (reference sequence). This CDR3 is built from 16 residues. V was cut by 0 bases and J by 8 bases, with 17 bases left in between. In DNA form, the CDR3 reads TGTGCCAGCAGCTTGGAGGAGCCCCGGGCGGGGGAAAAACTGTTTTTT. Translated, it gives CASSLEEPRAGEKLFF.

The V gene is TRBV2, the J gene TRBJ2-1, with D perhaps TRBD1 (6 bases). The germline V gene has CDR1 SNHLY and CDR2 FYNNEI. This CDR3 spans 12 amino acids. V lost 8 bases and J lost 5, with 10 bases in between. The CDR3: CASGGRHNEQFF. Written as DNA, the CDR3 is TGTGCCAGCGGGGGCCGACACAATGAGCAGTTCTTC.

This clonotype appeared a few times. The rearrangement joins TRBV11-2 to TRBJ1-2; D is uncertain. The V and J ends lost 1 base and 6 bases respectively, with 9 bases between them. CDR3 length: 13 residues. CDR1 is SGHAT and CDR2 is FQNNGV in the germline V gene. The CDR3 sequence: CASSLVVEDGYTF. The CDR3 DNA reads TGTGCCAGCAGCTTAGTGGTGGAGGATGGCTACACCTTC.

The V and J genes are TRBV29-1 and TRBJ2-7; maybe TRBD1 (6 bases). The germline V gene has CDR1 SQVTM and CDR2 ANQGSEA. There are 12 residues in the CDR3. Deletions cut 4 bases from V and 4 bases from J, with 11 bases between. The CDR3 is CSVGQGRYEQYF. CDR3 bases: TGCAGCGTTGGGCAGGGGAGATACGAGCAGTACTTC.

This clonotype was seen a handful of times. The chain joins TRBV7-2 to TRBJ2-2, with D uncertain. The germline CDR1 and CDR2 sequences are SGHTA and FQGNSA. CDR3 length equals 17 residues. V was cut by 2 bases and J by 6 bases, with 19 bases left in between. CDR3 DNA: TGTGCCAGCAGCTTATCCCAGTCCCGGCGGTCGTCCGGGGAGCTGTTTTTT. It translates to CASSLSQSRRSSGELFF.

This clonotype was found many times. The chain has TRBV12-5 and TRBJ2-7; D possibly corresponds to TRBD2 (6 bases). Germline V gene sequence: CDR1 LGHNT, CDR2 FRNRAP. V was cut by 10 bases and J by 3 bases, with 19 bases left in between. The CDR3 has 14 amino acids. The CDR3 DNA sequence: TGTGCTAACCTCAAACCGGCTAGCGACTACGAGCAGTACTTC. Its protein product is CANLKPASDYEQYF. Using reference TRBV12-5 and TRBJ2-7 for the parts outside the CDR3, the full variable domain is DARVTQTPRHKVTEMGQEVTMRCQPILGHNTVFWYRQTMMQGLELLAYFRNRAPLDDSGMPKDRFSAEMPDATLATLKIQPSEPRDSAVYFCANLKPASDYEQYFGPGTRLTVT.

The chain recombines TRBV6-5 with TRBJ2-7; D possibly uses TRBD1 or TRBD2 (5 bases each). V was shortened by 0 bases and J by 5 bases, with 11 bases between the two germline ends. The CDR3 is 14 residues long. Germline assignment: CDR1 MNHEY and CDR2 SVGAGI. This chain's CDR3 is CASSYSYGTHEQYF. CDR3 coding DNA: TGTGCCAGCAGTTACTCGTATGGGACCCACGAGCAGTACTTC.

This clonotype was recorded many times. The rearrangement links TRBV15 to TRBJ2-1; 9 bases fit TRBD2. The germline V gene encodes CDR1 LNHNV and CDR2 YYDKDF (reference sequence). V gave up 0 bases and J gave up 5 bases; unmatched junction bases: 14. The CDR3 loop spans 19 amino acids. CDR3 in amino acids: CATSRERPLRGLADNEQFF. DNA of the CDR3: TGTGCCACCAGCAGAGAGCGTCCCCTGAGGGGACTAGCCGACAATGAGCAGTTCTTC.

This clonotype was seen repeatedly, ten times or more. This rearrangement joins TRBV19 to TRBJ1-4; TRBD1 might be the D (6 bases). The CDR3 is made up of 15 amino acids. The V gene lost 5 bases and the J gene lost 7 bases, with 17 bases spanning the gap. Germline V gene lookup returns CDR1 LNHDA and CDR2 SQIVND (reference sequence). The CDR3 region is CASSAQGWGGEKLFF. DNA for the CDR3: TGTGCCAGTAGTGCTCAGGGGTGGGGAGGTGAAAAACTGTTTTTT.

Many counts were recorded for this clonotype. V usage is TRBV11-2 and J usage is TRBJ1-6; perhaps TRBD1 as D (6 bases). The CDR3 totals 17 residues. Germline V lookup: CDR1 SGHAT, CDR2 FQNNGV. V dropped 0 bases and J dropped 4 bases, with 13 bases sitting between them. CDR3 sequence reads: CASSLEPGARYNSPLHF. DNA for the CDR3: TGTGCCAGCAGCTTAGAGCCGGGGGCCCGATATAATTCACCCCTCCACTTT. Full variable domain (rest looked up from reference TRBV11-2 and TRBJ1-6): EAGVAQSPRYKIIEKRQSVAFWCNPISGHATLYWYQQILGQGPKLLIQFQNNGVVDDSQLPKDRFSAERLKGVDSTLKIQPAKLEDSAVYLCASSLEPGARYNSPLHFGNGTRLTVT.

This clonotype was detected only a few times. V gene TRBV5-5 combines with J gene TRBJ1-2; a possible D gene is TRBD1 (5 bases). V was shortened by 0 bases and J by 4 bases, with 13 bases between the two germline ends. Per germline, CDR1 SGHKS and CDR2 YYEKEE (reference sequence). This CDR3 comprises 15 residues. This CDR3 is CASSLASRVAYGYTF. CDR3 sequence (DNA): TGTGCCAGCAGCTTGGCCTCCAGGGTTGCCTATGGCTACACCTTC.

The chain has TRBV5-1 and TRBJ1-6; the D is unclear. The CDR3 extends over 15 amino acids. Germline CDR1 SGHRS, CDR2 YFSETQ. V was pared by 0 bases and J by 7 bases, with 11 bases between. The chain's CDR3 is CASSLGGTSNSPLHF. CDR3 nucleotides: TGCGCCAGCAGCTTGGGAGGCACTTCCAATTCACCCCTCCACTTT.

This rearrangement joins TRBV9 to TRBJ2-3; 11 bases are a match to TRBD1. The trim removed 3 bases at V and 4 bases at J, leaving 4 bases unmatched. The CDR3 covers 15 residues. CDR1 and CDR2 (germline): SGDLS, YYNGEE. The CDR3 DNA sequence: TGTGCCAGCAGCGACGGACAGGGGGCTTCAGATACGCAGTATTTT. It specifies CASSDGQGASDTQYF.